This T cell receptor (beta chain) was recovered during a study of shared clonotypes between healthy human individuals. Study observations and caveats: Non-shared clonotypes displayed generation probabilities falling below those of clonotypes present in all four donors. A generally larger estimated richness was seen in naive subsets than in memory subsets.

It was at deep level that the assay was run. Produced via immunoSEQ multiplex PCR; TCRdb's table is partial and in-frame only. This table has approximately 2.5 million clones, roughly 92% appearing once. Germline CDR1 reads MNHEY; CDR2 reads SMNVEV (reference sequence). V gave up 6 bases and J gave up 8 bases; unmatched junction bases: 9. The CDR3 has 15 amino acids. Worth noting for this clone: As yet, its antigen is unknown.

The sequenced sample consisted of naive CD4+ T cells sorted from blood. Subset given: CD45RA+ positively selected. The chain uses TRBV27 and TRBJ1-6; TRBD1 agrees at 8 bases. The TCR originated in a man between 18 and 29 years old in good health. CDR3 residues: CASRRTGIFDSPLHF. In DNA, the CDR3 is TGTGCCAGCAGACGGACAGGGATTTTCGATTCACCCCTCCACTTT.